Listed below are T cell receptor beta chains from one sample, sequenced in a study of blood T cell repertoires in COVID-19. Libraries were prepared by immunoSEQ multiplex PCR; TCRdb keeps only in-frame clonotypes and omits some of them. The sample shows 100,000 to 150,000 clones, approximately 80% of them seen only once. The sequencing input was peripheral blood. These receptors were taken from a woman aged 60-75 years with acute or convalescent COVID-19. Each CDR3 is given with its conserved first and last residue. D genes are given only for firm matches. Clone size is given for some rows only: seen once, a few or many times, or a class if the clone is expanded.

V gene: TRBV4-1
J gene: TRBJ2-3
D gene: TRBD2
clone size: .
CDR3 protein: CASSQGQGLAGGTDTQYF
CDR3 DNA: TGCGCCAGCAGCCAAGGTCAAGGGCTAGCGGGGGGCACAGATACGCAGTATTTT

V gene: TRBV7-2
J gene: TRBJ1-2
D gene: .
clone size: once
CDR3 protein: CASSLGTAGNGYTF
CDR3 DNA: TGTGCCAGCAGCTTAGGGACGGCAGGGAATGGCTACACCTTC

V gene: TRBV6-2/TRBV6-3
J gene: TRBJ1-2
D gene: TRBD1
clone size: .
CDR3 protein: CASSPGTGPLGGTF
CDR3 DNA: TGTGCCAGCAGTCCCGGGACAGGACCTCTTGGGGGGACCTTC

V gene: TRBV6-5
J gene: TRBJ1-2
D gene: .
clone size: once
CDR3 protein: CASSFTYVTNYGYTF
CDR3 DNA: TGTGCCAGCAGTTTCACTTACGTCACCAACTATGGCTACACCTTC

V gene: TRBV6-6
J gene: TRBJ2-3
D gene: .
clone size: .
CDR3 protein: CASSHLGGRGTDTQYF
CDR3 DNA: TGTGCCAGCAGCCACCTTGGGGGTCGGGGGACAGATACGCAGTATTTT

V gene: TRBV30
J gene: TRBJ1-1
D gene: .
clone size: .
CDR3 protein: CAWQMGVRAFF
CDR3 DNA: TGTGCCTGGCAGATGGGAGTAAGGGCTTTCTTT

V gene: TRBV6-5
J gene: TRBJ1-1
D gene: .
clone size: .
CDR3 protein: CASSYSRPGSTEAFF
CDR3 DNA: TGTGCCAGCAGTTACTCAAGGCCGGGGAGCACTGAAGCTTTCTTT

V gene: TRBV5-6
J gene: TRBJ2-4
D gene: TRBD1
clone size: .
CDR3 protein: CASKGQVSRSQNIQYF
CDR3 DNA: TGTGCCAGCAAGGGACAGGTCTCGCGTTCGCAAAACATTCAGTACTTC

V gene: TRBV19
J gene: TRBJ1-1
D gene: TRBD1
clone size: .
CDR3 protein: CASSLSVPGQGNTEAFF
CDR3 DNA: TGTGCCAGTAGTTTAAGCGTCCCGGGACAGGGGAACACTGAAGCTTTCTTT

V gene: TRBV6-5
J gene: TRBJ2-1
D gene: .
clone size: once
CDR3 protein: CASKDSRDNEQFF
CDR3 DNA: TGTGCCAGCAAAGACAGTCGTGACAATGAGCAGTTCTTC

V gene: TRBV6-6
J gene: TRBJ2-2
D gene: .
clone size: .
CDR3 protein: CASSYLGQNTGELFF
CDR3 DNA: TGTGCCAGCAGTTACTTGGGCCAGAACACCGGGGAGCTGTTTTTT

V gene: TRBV7-9
J gene: TRBJ1-2
D gene: .
clone size: .
CDR3 protein: CASQPPLKPQGEDYGYTF
CDR3 DNA: TGTGCCAGCCAACCGCCCTTGAAACCACAGGGAGAAGACTATGGCTACACCTTC

V gene: TRBV5-4
J gene: TRBJ1-2
D gene: .
clone size: .
CDR3 protein: CASSSGERDDGYTF
CDR3 DNA: TGTGCCAGCAGCTCGGGGGAGCGGGACGATGGCTACACCTTC

V gene: TRBV6-2/TRBV6-3
J gene: TRBJ1-5
D gene: .
clone size: .
CDR3 protein: CASSRVSNQPQHF
CDR3 DNA: TGTGCCAGCAGTCGCGTTAGCAATCAGCCCCAGCATTTT

V gene: TRBV9
J gene: TRBJ1-5
D gene: .
clone size: .
CDR3 protein: CASWGTRFNQPQHF
CDR3 DNA: TGTGCCAGTTGGGGGACAAGGTTCAATCAGCCCCAGCATTTT

V gene: TRBV2
J gene: TRBJ1-5
D gene: .
clone size: .
CDR3 protein: CASRTAYSNQPQHF
CDR3 DNA: TGTGCCAGCAGGACAGCTTATAGCAATCAGCCCCAGCATTTT

V gene: TRBV10-1
J gene: TRBJ1-2
D gene: TRBD1
clone size: .
CDR3 protein: CASSHDRVYGYTF
CDR3 DNA: TGCGCCAGCAGTCACGACAGGGTCTATGGCTACACCTTC

V gene: TRBV30
J gene: TRBJ1-1
D gene: .
clone size: .
CDR3 protein: CAWMTLGASWTEAFF
CDR3 DNA: TGTGCCTGGATGACCCTAGGGGCATCTTGGACTGAAGCTTTCTTT

V gene: TRBV18
J gene: TRBJ2-2
D gene: .
clone size: .
CDR3 protein: CASSPRGVPNTGELFF
CDR3 DNA: TGTGCCAGCTCACCCCGGGGAGTTCCGAACACCGGGGAGCTGTTTTTT

V gene: TRBV3-1/TRBV3-2
J gene: TRBJ1-1
D gene: TRBD1
clone size: .
CDR3 protein: CASSPRTGGANTEAFF
CDR3 DNA: TGTGCCAGCAGCCCTCGGACAGGGGGGGCGAACACTGAAGCTTTCTTT

V gene: TRBV5-6
J gene: TRBJ1-1
D gene: .
clone size: .
CDR3 protein: CASSLGEGRAFF
CDR3 DNA: TGTGCCAGCAGCTTGGGGGAGGGAAGGGCTTTCTTT

V gene: TRBV10-1
J gene: TRBJ1-1
D gene: .
clone size: .
CDR3 protein: CASSEYQAGNTEAFF
CDR3 DNA: TGCGCCAGCAGTGAGTACCAGGCGGGGAACACTGAAGCTTTCTTT

V gene: TRBV19
J gene: TRBJ1-2
D gene: .
clone size: .
CDR3 protein: CASSMTEIYGYTF
CDR3 DNA: TGTGCCAGTAGTATGACAGAGATCTATGGCTACACCTTC